What follows are 15 T cell receptor beta chains derived from one specimen sequenced in a study of blood T cell repertoires in COVID-19. Assay: immunoSEQ multiplex PCR; the TCRdb copy retains only in-frame clones and omits some. The sample consists of about 190,000 clones, 70% to 90% of them appearing once. The sample was peripheral blood. These receptors originate from a young woman with acute or convalescent COVID-19.

The J gene is TRBJ2-1, the V gene TRBV6-6; D perhaps matches TRBD2 (5 bases). Germline CDR1 MNHNY, CDR2 SVGAGI (reference sequence). Between the trimmed V and J ends, which lost 5 bases and 2 bases, there was a span of 16 bases. CDR3 length: 16 residues. CDR3 region: CASSTNLANTYNEQFF. The CDR3 DNA follows: TGTGCCAGCAGTACGAACCTAGCTAATACCTACAATGAGCAGTTCTTC.

This chain connects TRBV12-3 or TRBV12-4 to TRBJ1-3; D uncertain. With 4 bases removed from V and 4 bases from J, the gap between germline ends came to 2 bases. The CDR3 is 11 residues long. The CDR3 nucleotides read TGTGCCAGCAGTTCGGGAAACACCATATATTTT. Protein product: CASSSGNTIYF.

The CDR3 loop is CASSRDSPNSGANVLTF. The CDR3 region has the DNA TGTGCCAGCAGCAGGGACAGCCCCAACTCTGGGGCCAACGTCCTGACTTTC. The chain combines TRBV7-2 with TRBJ2-6, with 7 bases that match TRBD1. The CDR3 totals 17 residues. Germline V gene lookup returns CDR1 SGHTA and CDR2 FQGNSA. V lost 5 bases, J lost 0 bases, and 7 bases stayed unmatched.

The chain employs TRBV5-1 and TRBJ2-1; 10 bases are a match to TRBD2. The J segment lost 8 bases and the V segment lost 0 bases, leaving 5 bases of the junction unmatched. Germline V gene sequence: CDR1 SGHRS, CDR2 YFSETQ. The CDR3 is made up of 15 amino acids. In DNA form, the CDR3 reads TGCGCCAGCAGCTTGGCCCTAGCGGGAGAAGATGAGCAGTTCTTC. Protein product: CASSLALAGEDEQFF. The whole variable domain, remainder taken from reference TRBV5-1 and TRBJ2-1, is KAGVTQTPRYLIKTRGQQVTLSCSPISGHRSVSWYQQTPGQGLQFLFEYFSETQRNKGNFPGRFSGRQFSNSRSEMNVSTLELGDSALYLCASSLALAGEDEQFFGPGTRLTVL.

This clone was detected only once. The rearrangement links TRBV11-3 to TRBJ2-1; D is undetermined. The CDR3 contains 15 residues. Germline lookup yields CDR1 SGHNT and CDR2 YENEEA. Trimming cost V 0 bases and J 2 bases, with 8 bases left between them. The CDR3 loop is CASSLDSPAYNEQFF. CDR3 in DNA: TGTGCCAGCAGCTTAGATTCACCGGCCTACAATGAGCAGTTCTTC.

This clone appeared a few times. J is TRBJ1-6 and V is TRBV6-5, with 7 nucleotides matching TRBD1. The germline CDR1 and CDR2 sequences are MNHEY and SVGAGI. CDR3 length: 13 residues. V gave up 7 bases and J gave up 7 bases; unmatched junction bases: 4. CDR3 sequence reads: CASKGAGNSPLHF. In DNA, the CDR3 is TGTGCCAGCAAGGGGGCCGGCAATTCACCCCTCCACTTT.

This chain joins TRBV28 and TRBJ2-7; 7 bases line up with TRBD1. CDR3 size: 14 residues. The germline CDR1 and CDR2 sequences are MDHEN and SYDVKM. V shed 6 bases and J 3 bases; nucleotides not matched to a gene: 8. CDR3 sequence (DNA): TGTGCCAGCAGATCCGGACAGGTCAACTACGAGCAGTACTTC. It encodes CASRSGQVNYEQYF.

V is TRBV12-3 or TRBV12-4 and J is TRBJ2-1; D is unresolved. Trimming left V 1 base short and J 6 bases short, with 4 bases between. The CDR3 is 12 residues long. Here the CDR3 DNA reads TGTGCCAGCAGTTTAGGACTCAATGAGCAGTTCTTC. Translating gives CASSLGLNEQFF.

The chain carries TRBV7-9 and TRBJ2-5, with TRBD2 matching 10 bases. The CDR3 contains 15 residues. Germline assignment: CDR1 SEHNR and CDR2 FQNEAQ (reference sequence). Germline trimming cut 7 bases from V and 4 bases from J; bases unmatched to any gene: 9. The CDR3 DNA follows: TGTGCCAGCACCCAGGGGGCTAGCGGGGGAGAGACCCAGTACTTC. Protein product: CASTQGASGGETQYF.

This clone occurred once. The chain couples TRBV27 to TRBJ1-5, with unresolved D. CDR3 length equals 13 residues. Germline CDR1 and CDR2: MNHEY and SMNVEV (reference sequence). The V and J ends lost 5 bases and 4 bases respectively, with 9 bases between them. In DNA, the CDR3 is TGTGCCAGCAGTGTACAGATGAATCAGCCCCAGCATTTT. It translates to CASSVQMNQPQHF.

The sample holds a few counts of this clone. This rearrangement joins TRBV2 to TRBJ2-7; D unresolved. There are 12 residues in the CDR3. The germline V gene encodes CDR1 SNHLY and CDR2 FYNNEI. V shed 7 bases and J shed 2 bases, with 9 bases lying between them. CDR3 DNA: TGTGCCAGCAATCGGTCCCCCTACGAGCAGTACTTC. It translates to CASNRSPYEQYF. Drawing the rest from reference TRBV2 and TRBJ2-7, the complete variable domain is EPEVTQTPSHQVTQMGQEVILRCVPISNHLYFYWYRQILGQKVEFLVSFYNNEISEKSEIFDDQFSVERPDGSNFTLKIRSTKLEDSAMYFCASNRSPYEQYFGPGTRLTVT.

The chain recombines TRBV10-3 with TRBJ2-7; D gene ambiguous. The CDR3 covers 11 residues. The germline V gene encodes CDR1 ENHRY and CDR2 SYGVKD. Deletions cut 6 bases from V and 5 bases from J, with 8 bases between. DNA of the CDR3: TGTGCCATCAGAGCTACCGACGAGCAGTACTTC. The encoded protein is CAIRATDEQYF.

The V and J genes are TRBV9 and TRBJ2-7; perhaps TRBD2 as D (6 bases). Germline CDR1 and CDR2: SGDLS and YYNGEE. Trimming removed 2 bases from V and 4 bases from J, with 16 bases in between. There are 15 residues in the CDR3. CDR3: CASSVGSSGLYEQYF. Here the CDR3 DNA reads TGTGCCAGCAGCGTCGGAAGTAGCGGATTATACGAGCAGTACTTC.

The V gene is TRBV7-9, the J gene TRBJ1-1; no clear D gene. The CDR3 runs to 15 residues. CDR1 and CDR2 from the germline V gene are SEHNR and FQNEAQ (reference sequence). Trimming removed 2 bases from V and 0 bases from J, with 10 bases in between. The CDR3 DNA is TGTGCCAGCAGCTTAACCGGACTCATGAACACTGAAGCTTTCTTT. Translating it yields CASSLTGLMNTEAFF.

V and J are TRBV5-4 and TRBJ2-5; TRBD1 is a possible D gene (5 bases). The length of the CDR3 is 15 residues. Germline V gene sequence: CDR1 SGHNT, CDR2 YYREEE (reference sequence). V shed 5 bases and J shed 2 bases, with 16 bases lying between them. CDR3 DNA sequence: TGTGCCAGCAGTCCAGGGCGCTCATCGCAAGAGACCCAGTACTTC. Translated, it gives CASSPGRSSQETQYF. Filled out from reference TRBV5-4 and TRBJ2-5, the complete variable domain reads ETGVTQSPTHLIKTRGQQVTLRCSSQSGHNTVSWYQQALGQGPQFIFQYYREEENGRGNFPPRFSGLQFPNYSSELNVNALELDDSALYLCASSPGRSSQETQYFGPGTRLLVL.